This is a list of T cell receptor beta chains from one sample in a study of shared clonotypes between healthy human individuals. Repertoires were generated with immunoSEQ multiplex PCR, while TCRdb's copy carries only in-frame clones and drops some. This sample has 2 million to 2.5 million clones, with more than 90% found just once. The sample consisted of naive CD4+ T cells sorted from blood. These receptors were obtained from a man younger than 35 in good health. Each CDR3 is given with its conserved first and last residue. A D gene is named only where the DNA matches it firmly. Size is omitted from some rows. Given values are once, few, many or a class for expanded clones.

clone_size | j_call | d_call | v_call | cdr3_nt | cdr3_aa
- | TRBJ1-3 | - | TRBV12-5 | TGTGCTAGTGCCGTGGACTCTGGAAACACCATATATTTT | CASAVDSGNTIYF
- | TRBJ2-6 | TRBD2 | TRBV7-2 | TGTGCCAGCAGCACTTGGACTAGCGGGGGCCGGAGAGGGGCCAACGTCCTGACTTTC | CASSTWTSGGRRGANVLTF
once | TRBJ2-1 | TRBD2 | TRBV4-1 | TGCGCCAGCAGCCAGGGTCCTACGGGGGGGGCCAATGAGCAGTTCTTC | CASSQGPTGGANEQFF
- | TRBJ2-5 | - | TRBV6-5 | TGTGCCAGCCCCCACCCGGGCTACCAAGTGACCCAGTACTTC | CASPHPGYQVTQYF
- | TRBJ2-7 | - | TRBV10-3 | TGTGCCATCAGTGAGCAGGCAGGCTCCTACGAGCAGTACTTC | CAISEQAGSYEQYF
- | TRBJ1-4 | TRBD1 | TRBV5-5 | TGTGCCAGCAGCCGTACCGGACAGGGTCATGAAAAACTGTTTTTT | CASSRTGQGHEKLFF
- | TRBJ1-6 | - | TRBV30 | TGTGCCTGGAGTATCGAAGATCCCGTCGTCCACTTT | CAWSIEDPVVHF
- | TRBJ2-1 | - | TRBV18 | TGTGCCAGCTCCCATACTAGCTACAATGAGCAGTTCTTC | CASSHTSYNEQFF
- | TRBJ1-2 | - | TRBV18 | TGTGCCAGCTCACCCATCGACGGAATCTATGGCTACACCTTC | CASSPIDGIYGYTF
- | TRBJ1-1 | - | TRBV11-2 | TGTGCCAGCAGCTTAGGAGGAGGGGTTCGCACTGAAGCTTTCTTT | CASSLGGGVRTEAFF
- | TRBJ2-3 | - | TRBV7-8 | TGTGCCAGCAGCTTTACAGGAGGCACAGATACGCAGTATTTT | CASSFTGGTDTQYF
- | TRBJ1-2 | - | TRBV5-4 | TGTGCCAGCAGTTTGAGGGGAGGGGGTGCGGGTTTCGGTGGCTACACCTTC | CASSLRGGGAGFGGYTF
- | TRBJ2-7 | TRBD1 | TRBV27 | TGTGCCAGCCACGGACAGGGATTTTACGAGCAGTACTTC | CASHGQGFYEQYF
- | TRBJ2-3 | - | TRBV4-1 | TGCGCCAGCAGCGTCTTACCTAAGCGGCTAAGCACAGATACGCAGTATTTT | CASSVLPKRLSTDTQYF
- | TRBJ2-7 | TRBD1 | TRBV28 | TGTGCCAGCAGTTTTCAGGGGGTTTCCTACGAGCAGTACTTC | CASSFQGVSYEQYF
- | TRBJ2-1 | - | TRBV11-2 | TGTGCCAGCAGCTTGCCGGGACTGGCAGAGCAGTTCTTC | CASSLPGLAEQFF
- | TRBJ2-2 | TRBD2 | TRBV6-6 | TGTGCCAGCAGTAAACTAGCGGGGGGCACCGGGGAGCTGTTTTTT | CASSKLAGGTGELFF
- | TRBJ1-5 | - | TRBV6-5 | TGTGCCAGCGCGGGATCGGGCAATCAGCCCCAGCATTTT | CASAGSGNQPQHF
- | TRBJ1-5 | - | TRBV5-1 | TGCGCCAGCAGCCCACCCAGGGATAGCAATCAGCCCCAGCATTTT | CASSPPRDSNQPQHF
- | TRBJ1-1 | - | TRBV7-8 | TGTGCCAGCAGCCCATGGGGGGCTGAAGCTTTCTTT | CASSPWGAEAFF
- | TRBJ2-2 | - | TRBV18 | TGTGCCAGCTCACCCGGGCAACGCGGGGAGCTGTTTTTT | CASSPGQRGELFF
few | TRBJ1-1 | - | TRBV28 | TGTGCCAGCAGTTACAGGAACACTGAAGCTTTCTTT | CASSYRNTEAFF
- | TRBJ2-4 | TRBD2 | TRBV28 | TGTGCCAGCAGGGATGGGGCGGGGGGAGCCAAAAACATTCAGTACTTC | CASRDGAGGAKNIQYF
- | TRBJ2-3 | - | TRBV2 | TGTGCCAGCAAGCGGAGTTTCGCAGATACGCAGTATTTT | CASKRSFADTQYF
- | TRBJ1-1 | - | TRBV28 | TGTGCCAGCAGTCGTCCAGGGTTCACTGAAGCTTTCTTT | CASSRPGFTEAFF
- | TRBJ1-2 | TRBD1 | TRBV4-1 | TGCGCCAGCAGCCAAGATACAGGGGCAAAGAATGGCTACACCTTC | CASSQDTGAKNGYTF
- | TRBJ1-4 | TRBD1 | TRBV5-1 | TGCGCCAGCAGCTCTGCAGGGGGTTCCAATGAAAAACTGTTTTTT | CASSSAGGSNEKLFF
- | TRBJ1-4 | - | TRBV5-1 | TGCGCCAGCAGCTTGCTGGGAACTAATGAAAAACTGTTTTTT | CASSLLGTNEKLFF
- | TRBJ2-3 | TRBD2 | TRBV7-6 | TGTGCCAGCAGCTTAGGCGGGGGGGGAGATACGCAGTATTTT | CASSLGGGGDTQYF
- | TRBJ2-7 | TRBD1 | TRBV27 | TGTGCCAGCAGTTTTTCGACCCCGGGACAGGGGGCGCGAGAGCAGTACTTC | CASSFSTPGQGAREQYF
- | TRBJ1-6 | - | TRBV5-5 | TGTGCCAGCAGCTTGGTTGCAGGGAATAATTCACCCCTCCACTTT | CASSLVAGNNSPLHF
- | TRBJ1-5 | - | TRBV30 | TGTGCCTGGAGTTCGGGGGCTTATAGCAATCAGCCCCAGCATTTT | CAWSSGAYSNQPQHF
- | TRBJ1-1 | - | TRBV30 | TGTGCCCAGAAGGGCTGGCTCAGGAACACTGAAGCTTTCTTT | CAQKGWLRNTEAFF
- | TRBJ1-6 | TRBD1 | TRBV4-1 | TGCGCCAGCAGCCAAGATCAAAGACAGGGGAATTCACCCCTCCACTTT | CASSQDQRQGNSPLHF
- | TRBJ1-4 | - | TRBV7-6 | TGTGCCAGCAGCTTGACAAGTGGGGGATCGGGTGAAAAACTGTTTTTT | CASSLTSGGSGEKLFF
- | TRBJ1-1 | - | TRBV18 | TGTGCCAGCTCACCAGGAGTATTGGGCACTGAAGCTTTCTTT | CASSPGVLGTEAFF
- | TRBJ2-3 | - | TRBV2 | TGTGCCAGCGGGGATCGGGGCACAGATACGCAGTATTTT | CASGDRGTDTQYF
- | TRBJ1-2 | TRBD1 | TRBV5-1 | TGCGCCAGCAGCTTGGGAGCAGGGGGGTATGGCTACACCTTC | CASSLGAGGYGYTF
- | TRBJ1-2 | - | TRBV29-1 | TGCAGCTCCACAGACATGGGCTATGGCTACACCTTC | CSSTDMGYGYTF
- | TRBJ2-2 | - | TRBV7-2 | TGTGCCAGCAGCTTTACGGGAGTGAACACCGGGGAGCTGTTTTTT | CASSFTGVNTGELFF
- | TRBJ2-7 | TRBD2 | TRBV5-4 | TGTGCCAGCAGCTCGGAAGCGGGGGCTTGGTACGAGCAGTACTTC | CASSSEAGAWYEQYF
once | TRBJ2-7 | - | TRBV5-1 | TGCGCCAGCAGGCGGACCTTCGAGGCGTACGAGCAGTACTTC | CASRRTFEAYEQYF
- | TRBJ2-3 | TRBD1 | TRBV7-2 | TGTGCCAGCAGCTCTAGGACAGGGAGCACAGATACGCAGTATTTT | CASSSRTGSTDTQYF
- | TRBJ2-3 | - | TRBV30 | TGTGCCCACTCAGGGGGCTCCGGGAGGGATACGCAGTATTTT | CAHSGGSGRDTQYF
- | TRBJ1-2 | - | TRBV9 | TGTGCCAGCAGCGTACCGGGCAGTGGGGTCTATGGCTACACCTTC | CASSVPGSGVYGYTF
- | TRBJ2-7 | - | TRBV6-6 | TGTGCCAGCAGTCGAAGGACAGTGGAGGAGCAGTACTTC | CASSRRTVEEQYF
- | TRBJ2-6 | TRBD1 | TRBV5-1 | TGCGCCAGTTTTACAGGGGGCTCTGGGGCCAACGTCCTGACTTTC | CASFTGGSGANVLTF
- | TRBJ2-3 | - | TRBV4-3 | TGCGCCAGCAGCAAGCGGGCCTCTAGCACAGATACGCAGTATTTT | CASSKRASSTDTQYF
- | TRBJ1-2 | - | TRBV5-1 | TGCGCCAGCAGCTTGGACAGTTCTTCCCCCTATGGCTACACCTTC | CASSLDSSSPYGYTF
- | TRBJ1-3 | TRBD1 | TRBV19 | TGTGCCAGTGGGACAGGGGGCTTTCTGTGGACTTCTGGAAACACCATATATTTT | CASGTGGFLWTSGNTIYF
- | TRBJ2-5 | TRBD2 | TRBV5-4 | TGTGCCAGCAGCTTGGGTGCTAGCGGGAGCGGGGAGACCCAGTACTTC | CASSLGASGSGETQYF
few | TRBJ2-7 | - | TRBV7-2 | TGTGCCAGCAGCGCGCCGGGACTCAGGTACGAGCAGTACTTC | CASSAPGLRYEQYF
- | TRBJ2-7 | TRBD2 | TRBV7-8 | TGTGCCAGCAGCTCTCAGCGGGGGGGCCCTCTTCTGTACTTC | CASSSQRGGPLLYF
- | TRBJ1-5 | TRBD1 | TRBV6-1 | TGTGCCAGCAGGCAGGGGGCGAGCAATCAGCCCCAGCATTTT | CASRQGASNQPQHF
- | TRBJ2-3 | - | TRBV27 | TGTGCCAGCGCGGTCGGAGATACGCAGTATTTT | CASAVGDTQYF